This TCR beta chain was recovered during a study of sequential checkpoint blockade in melanoma (dated by TCRdb to the late 2010s). Background on the whole study: Patients were randomized 1:1 to first-line nivolumab followed by ipilimumab (arm A) or ipilimumab followed by nivolumab (arm B). Maintenance nivolumab was given following each of the two trial sequences.

V is clipped by 2 bases and J by 0 bases, and the sequence between their germline boundaries is 8 bases long. CDR1 and CDR2, looked up from the germline V gene (reference sequence), are MNHEY and SMNVEV. Spanning cysteine to phenylalanine, the CDR3 consists of 14 amino acids. Just CDR3 DNA is preserved here, 42 bases in frame from base 1. The immunoSEQ Assay was used to immunosequence TCRbeta CDR3 regions from genomic DNA. Before high-throughput sequencing, the genomic DNA was amplified using bias-controlled multiplex PCR. As for how the authors treated the data: To quantify the absolute abundance of each unique TCRbeta CDR3 region, the sequences were collapsed and filtered. Clonality, defined as 1 minus Pielou's evenness, was calculated using only productive rearrangements. A previously published method was used to identify clones with significantly greater frequencies in on-treatment samples than in baseline samples. Drawn from immuneACCESS, this table holds only the in-frame rearrangements with V and J called that TCRdb kept. Clones are partly lost; checked studies trace under half to an unresolved V gene and leave the rest unexplained. D and trimming come from the DNA, and the V and J calls and clone size come from that table. In all, the sample holds about 32,000 clones, and roughly 85% of those were seen once. Of the sample, 18% falls within the top ten clones.

Results the study describes overall, beyond this receptor: The response-prediction model combining TCR metrics and mutation burden needs validation in larger, independent patient cohorts.

To note about this clone: No cognate antigen has been identified for it. No much larger clone is present one base from it, and per-base qualities are unavailable.

Explained via the paper, the treatment or condition label denotes: randomized to nivolumab then ipilimumab (arm A) or the reverse (arm B). No trial patient had received prior DNA-damaging chemotherapy. Live CD3+CD8+ cells negative for CD19 and CD56 were sorted from thawed PBMCs on a FACS Aria II flow cytometer. CheckMate 064, a randomized, open-label phase II trial of sequential checkpoint blockade, was the source of the samples, all of which came from patients with melanoma. Peripheral blood mononuclear cells were collected by leukapheresis, purified with Ficoll-Paque, and frozen in human serum with approximately 10% DMSO. Purity of sorted blood CD3+CD8+ cells was verified at >98% immediately after sorting, followed by DNA extraction.

The sequence links TRBV27 to TRBJ2-7; possibly the D gene is TRBD1, per 6 matching bases. The receptor was derived from a human donor with melanoma. The sequences come from CD8+ T cells sorted from blood (inferred from file names), collected from a patient given nivolumab and ipilimumab in sequence. The DNA sequence is as follows: TGTGCCAGCAGTTTAGAGACAGGCTCCTACGAGCAGTACTTC. Its protein reads: CASSLETGSYEQYF.